This TCR beta chain was observed in a study of blood T cells in healthy people across ages (dated by TCRdb to about 2015). Study-wide context: In model experiments, template switching captured roughly one uniquely barcoded TCR beta cDNA molecule for every two T cells. The donors were divided into four age groups: young (average roughly 17 years), middle-aged (around 41), aged (around 59) and long-lived (more than 75). Two additional independent replicas of 1 million unique cDNA reads from the same blood draw were analyzed for two donors (one aged 18 to 30 and one aged 80 or older). Using deep sequencing normalized with unique cDNA molecular identifiers, the study measured how TCR beta repertoire diversity changes with age. To avoid experimental bias, donors of different ages were spread randomly across the sequencing lanes. Study-wide conclusions, independent of this receptor: Estimates of total diversity based on one million sequenced T cells were considered lower bounds and underestimates. The CMV infection status of donors was not known, potentially confounding age-related changes in expanded clonotypes. Observed TCR beta diversity correlated strongly with the percentage of naive T cells measured by flow cytometry. Compared with the aged group, the long-lived group had more naive CD4+ T cells, fewer expanded clones and increased TCR diversity, suggesting age selection. Conclusive comparison of naive and antigen-experienced compartments was prevented by the profiling of bulk unsorted PBMCs. Observed TCR beta diversity per million T cells fell roughly linearly with age, and a significant reduction was already apparent by age roughly 41.

Trimming takes 2 bases from V and 5 bases from J, and the germline ends sit 16 bases apart. For CDR1 and CDR2, the germline V gene lists SQVTM and ANQGSEA. The cysteine opens and the phenylalanine closes a CDR3 of 15 amino acids. Only the CDR3 region is kept as DNA, spanning 45 bases read in frame from base 1. The donors were around 39 Caucasian individuals from Russia, aged about 6 to 95 years, who were systemically healthy. Each donor gave 9.5 to 10 milliliters of peripheral blood, drawn into EDTA-treated Vacutainer tubes. Ficoll-Paque density-gradient centrifugation was used to isolate PBMCs, with at least 7 million per sample. Trizol reagent was used to extract total RNA from the PBMCs, yielding at least 5.5 micrograms per sample. For every donor, an aliquot of PBMCs went through flow cytometry to measure the percentages of naive CD45RAhigh/CD27high T cells. Turning to this clonotype: The specificity of this receptor is unknown. Base qualities are not recorded, but no much larger clone differs from it by a single base.

The library came from 5' RACE. Sequencing was carried out with an Illumina HiSeq 2500. A second PCR of roughly 6 to 11 cycles was run with a J-beta primer mix and a sample-barcoded 5' primer. A template-switch 5' adaptor carrying 12 random nucleotides introduced a unique molecular identifier onto each TCR beta cDNA molecule. Each sample yielded at least 3 million CDR3-containing paired-end reads. First-strand cDNA synthesis was performed from all RNA using the Mint cDNA synthesis kit, with priming by a TRBC-specific oligonucleotide. Following uracil-DNA glycosylase treatment, all cDNA underwent a first 18-cycle PCR with the universal primers M1SS and BC2_uni_R. Under the source paper's analysis protocol: For normalization, 1 million high-quality reads were randomly selected from each sample, with every read carrying a distinct molecular identifier. Instead of being binned into consensus sequences, reads that shared molecular identifiers were thrown out. MiTCR, run with a Q25 quality threshold and the strictest error-elimination algorithm, handled CDR3 identification, clonotype clustering and error correction. A nonparametric unseen species model with Euler transformation was used to estimate lower-bound total TCR beta diversity. The public reads were run again by TCRdb, first through fastp at Q25 and then through MiXCR, and only productive beta chains were kept. Identical CDR3 protein sequences are pooled into one entry, listed with their most common genes and DNA. Here the V and J calls rest on TCRdb's processing, not on the authors' analysis. The sample contains about 640,000 distinct CDR3 sequences, roughly 58% of them found a single time. The top ten clonotypes cover over 30% of the sample.

Rearrangement joined TRBV29-1 to TRBJ2-1, and possibly TRBD2, on 5 matching bases. Sequencing was performed on blood. This receptor was taken from a man aged 60 to 69 in good health. In nucleotide form, the sequence is TGCAGCGTTGAAATTTTAAGGACTCTTAACAATGAGCAGTTCTTC. Its coded protein is CSVEILRTLNNEQFF.